These T cell receptor beta chains were read from a single sample in a study of blood T cell repertoires in COVID-19. Sequencing was performed with immunoSEQ multiplex PCR; in TCRdb, only in-frame clones are kept and a portion is missing. The sample shows about 140,000 clones, about 87% of them seen only once. Sequences were obtained from peripheral blood. The receptors shown here come from a human donor in a cohort sampled during active COVID-19. The CDR3 runs from the conserved cysteine through the conserved F or W. A D gene is named only where the DNA matches it firmly. Size is omitted from some rows. Given values are once, few, many or a class for expanded clones.

J gene: TRBJ1-3; V gene: TRBV28; clone size: .; D gene: .; CDR3 DNA: TGTGCCAGCACCGGGGGGCCGGGAAACACCATATATTTT; CDR3 protein: CASTGGPGNTIYF
J gene: TRBJ2-7; V gene: TRBV14; clone size: .; D gene: TRBD1; CDR3 DNA: TGTGCCAGCAGCCAGGCAAAGGGGGCAGCTCGAGAGCAGTACTTC; CDR3 protein: CASSQAKGAAREQYF
J gene: TRBJ1-2; V gene: TRBV6-4; clone size: .; D gene: .; CDR3 DNA: TGTGCCAGCCTACCCTTCGGGGGAGCTATGGGTGGCTACACCTTC; CDR3 protein: CASLPFGGAMGGYTF
J gene: TRBJ1-2; V gene: TRBV24-1; clone size: once; D gene: TRBD1; CDR3 DNA: TGTGCCACCAGTGACTCCGACAGGGACTATGGCTACACCTTC; CDR3 protein: CATSDSDRDYGYTF
J gene: TRBJ2-3; V gene: TRBV19; clone size: .; D gene: TRBD1; CDR3 DNA: TGTGCCAGTAGGGGACAGGGCACAGATACGCAGTATTTT; CDR3 protein: CASRGQGTDTQYF
J gene: TRBJ1-2; V gene: TRBV10-3; clone size: .; D gene: .; CDR3 DNA: TGTGCCATCAGGCCCCGACAGGACTATGGCTACACCTTC; CDR3 protein: CAIRPRQDYGYTF
J gene: TRBJ1-5; V gene: TRBV7-2; clone size: once; D gene: .; CDR3 DNA: TGTGCCAGCAGCTTAATGGCGGAGAGCAATCAGCCCCAGCATTTT; CDR3 protein: CASSLMAESNQPQHF
J gene: TRBJ2-7; V gene: TRBV5-1; clone size: .; D gene: TRBD2; CDR3 DNA: TGCGCCAGCAGCTTGCTTTCCGGGGGGGAGCAGTACTTC; CDR3 protein: CASSLLSGGEQYF
J gene: TRBJ1-3; V gene: TRBV6-5; clone size: once; D gene: TRBD1; CDR3 DNA: TGTGCCAGCAGTCCTGGACAGGGAGGGTACACCATATATTTT; CDR3 protein: CASSPGQGGYTIYF
J gene: TRBJ2-1; V gene: TRBV3-1/TRBV3-2; clone size: few; D gene: .; CDR3 DNA: TGTGCCAGCAGCCAACAGGTTAACAATGAGCAGTTCTTC; CDR3 protein: CASSQQVNNEQFF
J gene: TRBJ1-1; V gene: TRBV19; clone size: .; D gene: TRBD1; CDR3 DNA: TGTGCCAGTAGTCAGGACAGGACGAACACTGAAGCTTTCTTT; CDR3 protein: CASSQDRTNTEAFF
J gene: TRBJ2-1; V gene: TRBV10-1; clone size: .; D gene: TRBD2; CDR3 DNA: TGCGCCAGCCACCCAAGGAGGCGGGAGCCCCACAATGAGCAGTTCTTC; CDR3 protein: CASHPRRREPHNEQFF
J gene: TRBJ2-7; V gene: TRBV9; clone size: .; D gene: .; CDR3 DNA: TGTGCCAGCAGCCCACTCTACGAGCAGTACTTC; CDR3 protein: CASSPLYEQYF
J gene: TRBJ2-1; V gene: TRBV11-2; clone size: .; D gene: .; CDR3 DNA: TGTGCCAGCAGCTTAGGTCCAGGGGGGTACAATGAGCAGTTCTTC; CDR3 protein: CASSLGPGGYNEQFF
J gene: TRBJ1-2; V gene: TRBV5-1; clone size: .; D gene: .; CDR3 DNA: TGCGCCAGCAGGATCGGACATGACTATGGCTACACCTTC; CDR3 protein: CASRIGHDYGYTF
J gene: TRBJ2-2; V gene: TRBV5-5; clone size: few; D gene: .; CDR3 DNA: TGTGCCAGCAGCTCGAGAGACACCGGGGAGCTGTTTTTT; CDR3 protein: CASSSRDTGELFF